This is a list of T cell receptor beta chains from one sample in a study of blood T cell repertoires in COVID-19. Measured with immunoSEQ multiplex PCR; TCRdb has only the in-frame clones, and not every one. This table has about 210,000 clones, approximately 91% appearing once. Sequencing was performed on peripheral blood. All receptors come from a woman aged 40 to 49 with acute or convalescent COVID-19. CDR3s include the opening cysteine and the closing phenylalanine or tryptophan. The D gene is left open where the match is weak. Part of the rows lack a size; the others show once, few, many or a class for expanded clones.

j_call: TRBJ2-1
cdr3_length: 16
v_call: TRBV7-9
d_call: .
clone_size: .
cdr3_aa: CASSFTPLATNNEQFF
cdr3_nt: TGTGCCAGCAGCTTTACACCCCTGGCGACTAACAATGAGCAGTTCTTC

j_call: TRBJ1-1
cdr3_length: 13
v_call: TRBV25-1
d_call: .
clone_size: .
cdr3_aa: CASSRDTNTEAFF
cdr3_nt: TGTGCCAGCAGCAGGGACACGAACACTGAAGCTTTCTTT

j_call: TRBJ1-2
cdr3_length: 15
v_call: TRBV19
d_call: .
clone_size: .
cdr3_aa: CASSIGTSPRYGYTF
cdr3_nt: TGTGCCAGTAGTATCGGGACAAGCCCTCGCTATGGCTACACCTTC

j_call: TRBJ1-6
cdr3_length: 13
v_call: TRBV6-4
d_call: .
clone_size: .
cdr3_aa: CASSDNRNSPLHF
cdr3_nt: TGTGCCAGCAGTGACAACAGAAATTCACCCCTCCACTTT

j_call: TRBJ2-3
cdr3_length: 17
v_call: TRBV7-2
d_call: TRBD2
clone_size: .
cdr3_aa: CASSPRYLAVSTDTQYF
cdr3_nt: TGTGCCAGCAGCCCTAGGTATCTAGCGGTTAGCACAGATACGCAGTATTTT

j_call: TRBJ2-1
cdr3_length: 15
v_call: TRBV19
d_call: .
clone_size: once
cdr3_aa: CASSPLEVFGNEQFF
cdr3_nt: TGTGCCAGTAGCCCCTTGGAGGTCTTTGGGAATGAGCAGTTCTTC

j_call: TRBJ1-3
cdr3_length: 13
v_call: TRBV9
d_call: .
clone_size: .
cdr3_aa: CASSVELWNTIYF
cdr3_nt: TGTGCCAGCAGCGTAGAGCTTTGGAACACCATATATTTT

j_call: TRBJ1-2
cdr3_length: 14
v_call: TRBV4-2
d_call: .
clone_size: .
cdr3_aa: CASSQEGRADGYTF
cdr3_nt: TGTGCCAGCAGCCAAGAAGGCAGGGCGGATGGCTACACCTTC

j_call: TRBJ2-1
cdr3_length: 17
v_call: TRBV10-3
d_call: TRBD2
clone_size: .
cdr3_aa: CAISDSSRGRDYNEQFF
cdr3_nt: TGTGCCATCAGTGACTCTTCGCGGGGGAGAGACTACAATGAGCAGTTCTTC

j_call: TRBJ2-3
cdr3_length: 14
v_call: TRBV6-5
d_call: .
clone_size: once
cdr3_aa: CASTDSLGTDTQYF
cdr3_nt: TGTGCCAGCACGGACAGCCTGGGCACAGATACGCAGTATTTT

j_call: TRBJ2-5
cdr3_length: 16
v_call: TRBV4-1
d_call: TRBD2
clone_size: .
cdr3_aa: CASSQFSGGVPETQYF
cdr3_nt: TGCGCCAGCAGCCAGTTTAGCGGGGGTGTCCCGGAGACCCAGTACTTC

j_call: TRBJ2-1
cdr3_length: 14
v_call: TRBV3-1/TRBV3-2
d_call: TRBD2
clone_size: .
cdr3_aa: CASSPGGYNNEQFF
cdr3_nt: TGTGCCAGCAGCCCCGGGGGGTACAACAATGAGCAGTTCTTC

j_call: TRBJ1-4
cdr3_length: 12
v_call: TRBV19
d_call: .
clone_size: .
cdr3_aa: CASSIRGEKLFF
cdr3_nt: TGTGCCAGTAGTATCCGAGGGGAAAAACTGTTTTTT

j_call: TRBJ2-3
cdr3_length: 15
v_call: TRBV7-2
d_call: .
clone_size: .
cdr3_aa: CASSRSGQRTDTQYF
cdr3_nt: TGTGCCAGCAGCCGCTCGGGACAAAGAACAGATACGCAGTATTTT